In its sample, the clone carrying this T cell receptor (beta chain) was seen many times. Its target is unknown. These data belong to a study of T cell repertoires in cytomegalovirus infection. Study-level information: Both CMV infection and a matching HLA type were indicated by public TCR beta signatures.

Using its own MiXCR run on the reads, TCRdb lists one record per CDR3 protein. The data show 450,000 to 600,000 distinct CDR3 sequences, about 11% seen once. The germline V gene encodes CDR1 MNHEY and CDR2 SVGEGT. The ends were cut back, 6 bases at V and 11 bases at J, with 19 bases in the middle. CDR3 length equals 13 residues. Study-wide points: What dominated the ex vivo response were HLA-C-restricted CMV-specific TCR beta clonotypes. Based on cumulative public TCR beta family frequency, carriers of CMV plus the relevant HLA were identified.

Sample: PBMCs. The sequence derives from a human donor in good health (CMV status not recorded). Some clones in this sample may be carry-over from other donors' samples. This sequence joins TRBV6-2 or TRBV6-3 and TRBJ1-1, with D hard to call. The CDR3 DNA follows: TGTGCCAGCAGCCCGGATTCGTGGGTGCGGGCTTTCTTT. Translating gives CASSPDSWVRAFF.